This is a list of T cell receptor beta chains from one sample in a study of beta chain features in type 1 diabetes. Only in-frame clones appear in the TCRdb table, and some are missing; sequencing was by immunoSEQ multiplex PCR. This table holds 680,000 or so clones, around 16% found once. Sequencing was performed on naive CD4+ T cells from blood. These receptors were obtained from a man younger than 35 in good health. Each CDR3 is given with its conserved first and last residue. D genes are given only for firm matches. Only some rows state a clone size, as once, few, many or a class for expanded clones.

j_gene	abundance	d_gene	v_gene	CDR3nt	CDR3aa
TRBJ1-1	few	-	TRBV18	TGTGCCAGCTCCTCAAAACAGGGAGGAGGCGAAGCTTTCTTT	CASSSKQGGGEAFF
TRBJ2-1	few	TRBD2	TRBV18	TGTGCCAGCTCACCTACGGGACTAGCGGGAGGGCTCAATGAGCAGTTCTTC	CASSPTGLAGGLNEQFF
TRBJ1-4	-	-	TRBV4-3	TGCGCCAGCAGCCAAGTCGGGCAGGGTAGTGAAAAACTGTTTTTT	CASSQVGQGSEKLFF
TRBJ2-5	-	-	TRBV4-2	TGTGCCAGCAGCCAAGGCAATAGCGGTCACAAAGAGACCCAGTACTTC	CASSQGNSGHKETQYF
TRBJ2-7	few	-	TRBV28	TGTGCCAGCAGTTCTACAGGGAACCCGTCCTACGAGCAGTACTTC	CASSSTGNPSYEQYF
TRBJ2-4	few	-	TRBV19	TGTGCCAGTAGTAGTCCAGGGTTGGAAAACATTCAGTACTTC	CASSSPGLENIQYF
TRBJ2-7	-	TRBD1	TRBV9	TGTGCCAGCAGCGGGAGGGGGACAGGTAACGAGCAGTACTTC	CASSGRGTGNEQYF
TRBJ1-4	few	TRBD1	TRBV29-1	TGCAGCGTTGGGGACAGGGGAACAAAACTGTTTTTT	CSVGDRGTKLFF
TRBJ2-3	few	TRBD2	TRBV28	TGTGCCAGCAGGGCTAGCGGAACAGATACGCAGTATTTT	CASRASGTDTQYF
TRBJ2-5	-	-	TRBV5-1	TGCGCCAGCAGCTTGGGTGAGGGTAGGGAGACCCAGTACTTC	CASSLGEGRETQYF
TRBJ1-2	-	-	TRBV7-8	TGTGCCAGCAGCTTAGCGGACAGAAACTATGGCTACACCTTC	CASSLADRNYGYTF
TRBJ2-5	-	TRBD2	TRBV10-3	TGTGCCATCACCAGCGGGGAGGGAGAGACCCAGTACTTC	CAITSGEGETQYF
TRBJ2-7	few	-	TRBV11-2	TGTGCCAGCAGCCCGTCCATGGGGGGACCCTACGAGCAGTACTTC	CASSPSMGGPYEQYF
TRBJ2-5	-	-	TRBV2	TGTGCCAGCAGCGAAGAGACCCAGTACTTC	CASSEETQYF
TRBJ2-7	few	-	TRBV7-2	TGTGCCAGCAGCAGGACAGCTGCCTACGAGCAGTACTTC	CASSRTAAYEQYF
TRBJ2-4	-	-	TRBV10-3	TGTGCCAACAGCGACCTCGGGAACATTCAGTACTTC	CANSDLGNIQYF
TRBJ2-3	few	TRBD2	TRBV4-3	TGCGCCAGCAGCCAAGATCCCGGGAGGCACGCAGATACGCAGTATTTT	CASSQDPGRHADTQYF
TRBJ2-1	few	-	TRBV20-1	TGCAGTGCTGTGGGGGGCAATGAGCAGTTCTTC	CSAVGGNEQFF
TRBJ2-6	-	-	TRBV4-2	TGTGCCAGCAGCCAACCACATACCTCTGGGGCCAACGTCCTGACTTTC	CASSQPHTSGANVLTF
TRBJ1-2	-	TRBD1	TRBV4-3	TGCGCCAGCAGCCAAGTGGAGGGGGCGGTTAGTGGCTACACCTTC	CASSQVEGAVSGYTF
TRBJ2-3	few	-	TRBV28	TGTGCCAGCAGTTTCCCACTAGTAACACGCACAGATACGCAGTATTTT	CASSFPLVTRTDTQYF
TRBJ1-5	few	-	TRBV2	TGTGCCAGCAGTGAAGGCCAGGCAGCTCAGCCCCAGCATTTT	CASSEGQAAQPQHF
TRBJ1-1	few	TRBD1	TRBV27	TGTGCCAGCAGTCCATATAGGGACAGGAACACTGAAGCTTTCTTT	CASSPYRDRNTEAFF
TRBJ2-5	few	-	TRBV14	TGTGCCAGCAGCAGGAGGCACCATTTTCGGGGAACGGTAGAGACCCAGTACTTC	CASSRRHHFRGTVETQYF
TRBJ2-3	-	-	TRBV27	TGTGCCAGCAGTTTAGAAGGATATACGCAGTATTTT	CASSLEGYTQYF
TRBJ1-3	few	-	TRBV4-1	TGCGCCAGCAGCCCTACAGGGAGTGGAAACACCATATATTTT	CASSPTGSGNTIYF
TRBJ1-5	few	-	TRBV30	TGTGCCTGGAGTGAGTTCCGTGGAGCTTTAAGCAATCAGCCCCAGCATTTT	CAWSEFRGALSNQPQHF
TRBJ2-3	-	-	TRBV7-3	TGTGCCAGCAGCGCGGGGGACAGATTCATCCCAGATACGCAGTATTTT	CASSAGDRFIPDTQYF
TRBJ2-7	few	-	TRBV7-9	TGTGCCAGCAGCTTACAGGACGGAGCCTACGAGCAGTACTTC	CASSLQDGAYEQYF
TRBJ1-2	-	-	TRBV5-4	TGTGCCAGCAGGGGAACGGATTATGGCTACACCTTC	CASRGTDYGYTF
TRBJ1-6	-	-	TRBV9	TGTGCCAGCAGCGTAGAGGCAGGGGCCAATTCACCCCTCCACTTT	CASSVEAGANSPLHF
TRBJ1-2	few	-	TRBV18	TGTGCCAGCTCACTAACAGCTCCCAGCCCCGCTAACTATGGCTACACCTTC	CASSLTAPSPANYGYTF
TRBJ2-7	-	TRBD1	TRBV7-9	TGTGCCAGCAGCCCCTTACGGGACAGCCTTGCCTACGAGCAGTACTTC	CASSPLRDSLAYEQYF
TRBJ2-3	-	TRBD2	TRBV9	TGTGCCAGCAGCGTAGTGGGGGGGACCAGCACAGATACGCAGTATTTT	CASSVVGGTSTDTQYF
TRBJ1-5	-	TRBD1	TRBV5-6	TGTGCCAGCAGCAACAGGGGGCGCCAGCCCCAGCATTTT	CASSNRGRQPQHF
TRBJ1-1	few	TRBD1	TRBV19	TGTGCCAGTACCAGGACAGGGGGGATGAACACTGAAGCTTTCTTT	CASTRTGGMNTEAFF
TRBJ2-3	-	-	TRBV7-2	TGTGCCAGCAGCTTACCCTTGGGGGGAGCCACGCAGTATTTT	CASSLPLGGATQYF
TRBJ1-2	few	-	TRBV27	TGTGCCAGCAGCCGCGATCTGACAAAAAATGATGGCTACACCTTC	CASSRDLTKNDGYTF
TRBJ1-1	few	-	TRBV5-5	TGTGCCACCCAAACGACAGACACTGAAGCTTTCTTT	CATQTTDTEAFF
TRBJ2-7	few	-	TRBV28	TGTGCCAGCAGTTTGATTCTCGAGCAGTACTTC	CASSLILEQYF
TRBJ2-2	-	-	TRBV4-3	TGCGCCAGCAGCCAAGACAGCGCCGGTACCGGGGAGCTGTTTTTT	CASSQDSAGTGELFF
TRBJ2-3	few	-	TRBV5-6	TGTGCCAGCAGCTTTGAGCGGCACACAGATACGCAGTATTTT	CASSFERHTDTQYF
TRBJ2-7	-	TRBD1	TRBV5-1	TGCGCCAGCAGCACATACCGGGACAGGGGGACCTACGAGCAGTACTTC	CASSTYRDRGTYEQYF
TRBJ2-5	-	-	TRBV25-1	TGTGCCAGCAGTGAATTGGGCAAAACGTACCAAGAGACCCAGTACTTC	CASSELGKTYQETQYF
TRBJ2-7	-	-	TRBV2	TGTGCCAGCAGTGAATACCCCTACGAGCAGTACTTC	CASSEYPYEQYF
TRBJ2-2	-	TRBD1	TRBV4-2	TGTGCCAGCAGCCAGGGACAGGGAGGCACCGGGGAGCTGTTTTTT	CASSQGQGGTGELFF
TRBJ2-5	-	TRBD2	TRBV7-3	TGTGCCAGCAGCAAAGCGGGGGGGCGAGAGACCCAGTACTTC	CASSKAGGRETQYF
TRBJ2-5	-	-	TRBV7-2	TGTGCCAGCAGCTTTTGGAGGCAAGAGACCCAGTACTTC	CASSFWRQETQYF
TRBJ2-4	-	-	TRBV4-1	TGCGCCAGCAGCCAAGATCGCGGTCCCGTGGGGATTCAGTACTTC	CASSQDRGPVGIQYF
TRBJ1-2	-	-	TRBV18	TGTGCCAGCTCAACCGGGACTGACTATGGCTACACCTTC	CASSTGTDYGYTF
TRBJ2-7	-	-	TRBV4-2	TGTGCCAGCAGCCAAGCAGGAGGTGGGACGTTAACCTACGAGCAGTACTTC	CASSQAGGGTLTYEQYF
TRBJ2-2	few	TRBD1	TRBV29-1	TGCAGCGTTGGACAGGGCCGGGGGGAGCTGTTTTTT	CSVGQGRGELFF
TRBJ1-3	few	TRBD1	TRBV13	TGTGCCAGCAGCTCGAGGACAGGGTATGGAAACACCATATATTTT	CASSSRTGYGNTIYF
TRBJ1-6	few	TRBD1	TRBV18	TGTGCCAGCTCACCGGTGACAGGGGGTGTTTCACCCCTCCACTTT	CASSPVTGGVSPLHF
TRBJ2-5	few	TRBD1	TRBV7-2	TGTGCCAGCAGCTCGACAGGGTTTGGGTACTTC	CASSSTGFGYF
TRBJ2-2	-	TRBD2	TRBV5-6	TGTGCCAGCAGCTTGGGCGGGAGGCACACCGGGGAGCTGTTTTTT	CASSLGGRHTGELFF
TRBJ2-7	-	-	TRBV28	TGTGCCAGCAGTAATACCTACGAGCAGTACTTC	CASSNTYEQYF
TRBJ1-2	few	-	TRBV5-1	TGCGCCAGCAGCTTCGGGGATAACTATGGCTACACCTTC	CASSFGDNYGYTF
TRBJ2-7	-	-	TRBV4-2	TGTGCCAGCAGCCAAGCCGCGGCGGTCCACGAGCAGTACTTC	CASSQAAAVHEQYF